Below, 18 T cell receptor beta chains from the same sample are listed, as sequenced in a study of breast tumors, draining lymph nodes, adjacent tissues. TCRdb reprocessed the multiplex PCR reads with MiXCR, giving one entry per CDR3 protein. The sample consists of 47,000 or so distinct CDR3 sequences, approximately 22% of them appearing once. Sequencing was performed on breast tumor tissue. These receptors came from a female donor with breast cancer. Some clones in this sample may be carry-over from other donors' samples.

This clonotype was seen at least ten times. CDR3 loop: CASSLSGGRLSGANVLTF. The CDR3 DNA reads as TGTGCCAGCAGTCTATCAGGTGGGAGACTCTCTGGGGCCAACGTCCTGACTTTC. V is TRBV7-8 and J is TRBJ2-6, with D possibly being TRBD2 (5 bases). Germline V gene sequence: CDR1 SGHVS, CDR2 FQNEAQ. Trimming stripped 6 bases from V and 0 bases from J, with 18 bases between. CDR3 length: 18 residues.

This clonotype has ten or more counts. CDR3 residues: CASSSRRGIYNSPLHF. The CDR3 nucleotides are TGTGCCAGCAGCTCACGACGGGGCATCTATAATTCACCCCTCCACTTT. The V call is TRBV7-8, the J call TRBJ1-6; TRBD1 is a possible D gene (5 bases). V lost 4 bases to trimming and J lost 3 bases, with 13 bases between them. Germline V gene data show CDR1 as SGHVS and CDR2 as FQNEAQ. The CDR3 has 16 amino acids.

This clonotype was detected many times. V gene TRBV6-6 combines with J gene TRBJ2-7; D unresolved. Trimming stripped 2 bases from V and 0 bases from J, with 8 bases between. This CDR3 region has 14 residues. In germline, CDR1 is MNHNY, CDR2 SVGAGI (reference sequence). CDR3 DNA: TGTGCCAGCAGTTACGGTCAGAACTCCTACGAGCAGTACTTC. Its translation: CASSYGQNSYEQYF.

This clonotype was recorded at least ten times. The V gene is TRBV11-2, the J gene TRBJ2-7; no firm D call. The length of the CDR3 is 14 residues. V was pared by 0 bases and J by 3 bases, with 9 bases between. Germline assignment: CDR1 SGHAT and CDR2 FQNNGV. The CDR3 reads CASSLENTYYEQYF. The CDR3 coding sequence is TGTGCCAGCAGCTTAGAAAACACCTACTACGAGCAGTACTTC.

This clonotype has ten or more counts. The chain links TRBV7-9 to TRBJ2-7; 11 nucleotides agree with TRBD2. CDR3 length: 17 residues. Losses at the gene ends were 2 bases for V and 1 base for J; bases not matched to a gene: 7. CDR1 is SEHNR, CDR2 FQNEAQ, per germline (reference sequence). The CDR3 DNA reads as TGTGCCAGCAGCTTACGTCTACTAGCGGGAGATTCCTACGAGCAGTACTTC. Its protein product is CASSLRLLAGDSYEQYF.

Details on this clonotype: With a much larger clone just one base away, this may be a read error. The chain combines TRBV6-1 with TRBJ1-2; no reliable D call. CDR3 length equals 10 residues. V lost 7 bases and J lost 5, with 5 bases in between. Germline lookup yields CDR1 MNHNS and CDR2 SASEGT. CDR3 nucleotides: TGTGCCAGCATCTTTTATGGCTACACCTTC. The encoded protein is CASIFYGYTF.

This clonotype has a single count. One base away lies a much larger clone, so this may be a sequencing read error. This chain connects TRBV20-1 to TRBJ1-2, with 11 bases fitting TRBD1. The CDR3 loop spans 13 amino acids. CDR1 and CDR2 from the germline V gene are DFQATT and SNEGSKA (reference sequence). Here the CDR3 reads CSASPGTGGGYAF. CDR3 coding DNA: TGCAGTGCTAGTCCCGGGACAGGGGGGGGCTACGCCTTC.

Written as DNA, the CDR3 is TGTGCCAGTAGTACAGTTACGATAACCGGGACGTTTGAAAAACTGTTTTTT. Its protein product is CASSTVTITGTFEKLFF. The rearrangement joins TRBV19 to TRBJ1-4; possible D gene TRBD1, 5 bases. Germline V gene sequence: CDR1 LNHDA, CDR2 SQIVND (reference sequence). The CDR3 length is 17 residues. The V end lost 4 bases, the J end lost 7 bases, and 22 bases lay between the germline ends.

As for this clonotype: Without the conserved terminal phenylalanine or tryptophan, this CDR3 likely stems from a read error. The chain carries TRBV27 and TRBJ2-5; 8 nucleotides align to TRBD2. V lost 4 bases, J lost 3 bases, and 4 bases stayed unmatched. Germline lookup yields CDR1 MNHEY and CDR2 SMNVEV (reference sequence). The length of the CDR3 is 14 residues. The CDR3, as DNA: TGTGCCAGCAGTTGGGGACTAGGAGAAGAGACCCAGTACCTC. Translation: CASSWGLGEETQYL.

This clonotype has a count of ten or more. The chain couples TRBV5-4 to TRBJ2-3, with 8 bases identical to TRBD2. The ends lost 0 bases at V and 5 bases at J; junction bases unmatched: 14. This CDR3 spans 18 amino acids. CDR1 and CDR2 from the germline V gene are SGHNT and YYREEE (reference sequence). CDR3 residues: CASSLAVSGSLGRDTQYF. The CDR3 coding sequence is TGTGCCAGCAGCTTGGCCGTAAGCGGGAGTCTGGGGCGAGATACGCAGTATTTT.

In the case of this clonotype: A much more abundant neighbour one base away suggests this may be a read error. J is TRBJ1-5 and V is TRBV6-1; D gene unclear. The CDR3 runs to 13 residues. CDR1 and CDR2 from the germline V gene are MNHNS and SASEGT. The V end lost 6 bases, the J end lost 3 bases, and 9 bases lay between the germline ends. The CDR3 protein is CASRPGDNQPQHF. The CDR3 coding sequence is TGTGCCAGCAGACCGGGCGACAATCAGCCCCAGCATTTT.

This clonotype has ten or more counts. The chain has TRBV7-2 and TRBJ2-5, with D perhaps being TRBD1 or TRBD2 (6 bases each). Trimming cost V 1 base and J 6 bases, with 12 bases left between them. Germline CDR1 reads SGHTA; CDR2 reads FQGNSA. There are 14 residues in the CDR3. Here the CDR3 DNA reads TGTGCCAGCAGCTTAGGACGGGGGCGGCAGACCCAGTACTTC. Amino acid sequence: CASSLGRGRQTQYF.

The CDR3: CASSYPTGELGNQPQHF. The DNA of the CDR3 is TGTGCCAGCAGTTACCCGACAGGGGAACTCGGCAATCAGCCCCAGCATTTT. This chain links TRBV6-6 with TRBJ1-5; 8 nucleotides match TRBD1. The CDR3 contains 17 residues. V dropped 2 bases and J dropped 2; count of bases not matched to a gene: 8. The V gene's germline CDR1 is MNHNY and CDR2 SVGAGI (reference sequence).

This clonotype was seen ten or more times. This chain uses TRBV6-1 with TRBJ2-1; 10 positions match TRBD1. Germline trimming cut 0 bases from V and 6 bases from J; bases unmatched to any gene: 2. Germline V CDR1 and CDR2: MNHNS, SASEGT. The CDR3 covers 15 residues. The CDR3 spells CASSEAWTGGNEQFF. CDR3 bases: TGTGCCAGCAGTGAAGCCTGGACAGGGGGCAATGAGCAGTTCTTC.

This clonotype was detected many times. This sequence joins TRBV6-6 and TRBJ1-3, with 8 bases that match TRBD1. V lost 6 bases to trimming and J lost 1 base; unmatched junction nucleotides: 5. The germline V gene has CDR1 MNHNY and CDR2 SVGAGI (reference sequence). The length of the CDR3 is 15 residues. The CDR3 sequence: CASSRTGTSGNTIYF. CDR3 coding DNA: TGTGCCAGCAGCCGGACAGGGACGTCTGGAAACACCATATATTTT.

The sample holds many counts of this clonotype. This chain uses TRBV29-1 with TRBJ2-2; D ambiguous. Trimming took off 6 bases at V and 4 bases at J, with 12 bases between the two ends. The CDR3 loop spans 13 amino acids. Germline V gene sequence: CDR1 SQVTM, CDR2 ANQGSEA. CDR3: CSVEKLSTGELFF. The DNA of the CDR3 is TGCAGCGTCGAGAAATTAAGCACCGGGGAGCTGTTTTTT.

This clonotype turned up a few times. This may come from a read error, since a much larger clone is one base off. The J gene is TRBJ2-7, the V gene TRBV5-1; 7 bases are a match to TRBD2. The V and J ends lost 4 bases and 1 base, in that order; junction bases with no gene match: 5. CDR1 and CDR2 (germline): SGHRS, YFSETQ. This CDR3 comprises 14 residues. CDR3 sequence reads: CASSADGRSYEQYF. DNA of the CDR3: TGCGCCAGCAGCGCAGACGGGAGGTCCTACGAGCAGTACTTC.

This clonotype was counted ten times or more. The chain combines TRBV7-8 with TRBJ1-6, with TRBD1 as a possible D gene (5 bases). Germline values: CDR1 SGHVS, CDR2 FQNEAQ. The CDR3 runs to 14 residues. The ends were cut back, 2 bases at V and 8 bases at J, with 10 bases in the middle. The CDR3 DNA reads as TGTGCCAGCAGCTTACCCAGGGTTTATTCACCCCTCCACTTT. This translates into CASSLPRVYSPLHF.